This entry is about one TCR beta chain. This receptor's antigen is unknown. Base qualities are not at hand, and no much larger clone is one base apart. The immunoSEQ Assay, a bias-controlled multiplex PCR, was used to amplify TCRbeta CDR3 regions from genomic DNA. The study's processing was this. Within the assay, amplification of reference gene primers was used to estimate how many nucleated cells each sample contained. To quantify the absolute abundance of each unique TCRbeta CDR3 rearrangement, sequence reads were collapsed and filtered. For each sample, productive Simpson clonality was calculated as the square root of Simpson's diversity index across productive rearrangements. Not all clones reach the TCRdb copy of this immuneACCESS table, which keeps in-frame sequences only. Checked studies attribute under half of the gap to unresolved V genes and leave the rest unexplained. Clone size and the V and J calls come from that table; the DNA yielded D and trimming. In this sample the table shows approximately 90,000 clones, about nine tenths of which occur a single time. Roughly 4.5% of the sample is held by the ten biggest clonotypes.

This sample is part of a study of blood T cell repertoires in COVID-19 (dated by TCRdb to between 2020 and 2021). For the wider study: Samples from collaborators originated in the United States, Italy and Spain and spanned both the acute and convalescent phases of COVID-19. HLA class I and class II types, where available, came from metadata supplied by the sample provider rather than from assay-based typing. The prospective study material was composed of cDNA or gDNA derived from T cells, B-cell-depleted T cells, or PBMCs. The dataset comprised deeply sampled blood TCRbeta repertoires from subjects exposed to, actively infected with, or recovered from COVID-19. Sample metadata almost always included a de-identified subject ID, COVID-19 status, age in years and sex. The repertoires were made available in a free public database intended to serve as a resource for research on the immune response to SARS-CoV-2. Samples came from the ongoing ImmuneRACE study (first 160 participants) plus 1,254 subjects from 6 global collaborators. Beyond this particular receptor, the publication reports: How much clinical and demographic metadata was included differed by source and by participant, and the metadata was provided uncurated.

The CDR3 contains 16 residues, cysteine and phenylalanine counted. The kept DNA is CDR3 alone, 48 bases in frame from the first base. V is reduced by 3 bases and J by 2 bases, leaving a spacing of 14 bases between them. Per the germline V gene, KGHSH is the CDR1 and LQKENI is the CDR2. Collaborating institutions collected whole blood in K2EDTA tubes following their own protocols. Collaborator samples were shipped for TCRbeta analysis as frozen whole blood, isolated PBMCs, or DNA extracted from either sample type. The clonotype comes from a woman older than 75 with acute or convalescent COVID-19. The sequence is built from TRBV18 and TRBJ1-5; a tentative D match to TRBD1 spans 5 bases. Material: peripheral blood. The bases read TGTGCCAGCTCACCTGCCCAGGGTGTTGGCAATCAGCCCCAGCATTTT. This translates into CASSPAQGVGNQPQHF.